This is a list of T cell receptor beta chains from one sample in a study of long-term antiretroviral therapy in people with HIV. Profiling relied on immunoSEQ multiplex PCR, and the TCRdb table lists in-frame clones only, not all of them. This table has roughly 29,000 clones, around 85% appearing once. Here the sequenced sample was unsorted PBMCs, taken 3 years after starting antiretroviral therapy. These receptors came from a man aged 35 to 55 with HIV. Each CDR3 is given with its conserved first and last residue. D genes are given only for firm matches. Only some rows state a clone size, as once, few, many or a class for expanded clones.

clone_size j_call v_call d_call cdr3_nt cdr3_aa
once TRBJ2-7 TRBV11-2 NA TGTGCCAGCAGCCTACACATTCCCGAGACAGAAGACTACGAGCAGTACTTC CASSLHIPETEDYEQYF
NA TRBJ1-3 TRBV11-2 TRBD1 TGTGCCAGCAGCTTTGTGGAGGGACAGGGGCGATTCTCTGGAAACACCATATATTTT CASSFVEGQGRFSGNTIYF
NA TRBJ2-7 TRBV14 NA TGTGCCAGCAGCCTTGGACAGTCCTACGAGCAGTACTTC CASSLGQSYEQYF
NA TRBJ1-2 TRBV6-1 NA TGTGCCAGCAGTGAAAAGGGCAGCGGTAACTATGGCTACACCTTC CASSEKGSGNYGYTF
once TRBJ1-1 TRBV5-6 NA TGTGCCAGCAGCTTGGGCCTCGGGAACACTGAAGCTTTCTTT CASSLGLGNTEAFF
NA TRBJ1-2 TRBV6-1 NA TGTGCCACCCGTCGGGGGGACTATGGCTACACCTTC CATRRGDYGYTF
NA TRBJ2-1 TRBV27 NA TGTGCCAGCAGTTTGAGCGTCCAAAATGAGCAGTTCTTC CASSLSVQNEQFF
NA TRBJ2-2 TRBV10-1 NA TGCGCCAGCAGCCGGGGACCGGGACAAAACACCGGGGAGCTGTTTTTT CASSRGPGQNTGELFF
NA TRBJ1-5 TRBV6-1 TRBD1 TGTGCCAGCAGTGAAGACAGGGGACAGCCCCAGCATTTT CASSEDRGQPQHF
once TRBJ2-5 TRBV4-1 NA TGCGCCAGCAGCCAGATACTAGGGAACTTTCAAGAGACCCAGTACTTC CASSQILGNFQETQYF
NA TRBJ2-7 TRBV2 TRBD1 TGTGCCAGTTACAGGGGGATGTACGAGCAGTACTTC CASYRGMYEQYF
NA TRBJ1-6 TRBV6-1 TRBD1 TGTGCCAGCAGTGGGACAGGGGGCCGGTCCTATAATTCACCCCTCCACTTT CASSGTGGRSYNSPLHF
NA TRBJ2-1 TRBV12-5 TRBD1 TGTGCTAGTGGTATTTGGACAGGGGAGTTCTTC CASGIWTGEFF
NA TRBJ2-7 TRBV5-1 TRBD1 TGCGCCAGCAGCTTCACGTCTACCGGGACAGACTACGAGCAGTACTTC CASSFTSTGTDYEQYF
NA TRBJ2-6 TRBV19 NA TGTGCCAGTAGTATAGGCCTGACCGGACGGTCCGGGGCCAACGTCCTGACTTTC CASSIGLTGRSGANVLTF
NA TRBJ1-6 TRBV6-6 NA TGTGCCAGCAGTTACTCGAAGGCGGGCGATTCACCCCTCCACTTT CASSYSKAGDSPLHF
once TRBJ2-3 TRBV6-1 NA TGTGCCAGCAGTGAAGCGCCGGACTGGGGAGATACGCAGTATTTT CASSEAPDWGDTQYF
NA TRBJ1-1 TRBV7-6 TRBD1 TGTGCCAGCAGCTTAGAGGGCAGGGGGCGTCTGGCTGAAGCTTTCTTT CASSLEGRGRLAEAFF
once TRBJ1-5 TRBV30 TRBD1 TGTGCCTGGGGACAGGATCAGCCCCAGCATTTT CAWGQDQPQHF